This T cell receptor beta chain was found in a study of response to subunit inactivated influenza vaccine. Study results and caveats: The authors suggested that few new T cells are recruited per seasonal influenza vaccination.

On this clonotype itself: The antigen is undetermined.

MiXCR was run by TCRdb on the RT-PCR reads, yielding one entry per CDR3 protein. The sample holds 590,000 or so distinct CDR3 sequences, around 13% seen once. Sequenced material: PBMCs from blood, taken 14 to 15 days before vaccination. The receptor comes from a man aged 45-65 years who received an inactivated influenza vaccine.

The CDR3 is CASSHFSGRKTDTQYF. In DNA form, the CDR3 reads TGTGCCAGCAGCCATTTTTCCGGGAGGAAAACAGATACGCAGTATTTT. The chain is built from TRBV7-8 and TRBJ2-3; TRBD2 matches 7 bases. With 5 bases clipped from V and 3 bases from J, the junction kept 11 bases outside the gene matches. This CDR3 comprises 16 residues. CDR1 and CDR2 from the germline V gene are SGHVS and FQNEAQ.